The rows below give T cell receptor beta chains drawn from one sample of a study of blood T cell repertoires in COVID-19. Sequencing was performed with immunoSEQ multiplex PCR; in TCRdb, only in-frame clones are kept and a portion is missing. Of 100,000 to 150,000 clones listed, 81% were seen once; the top ten hold 8.4%. Sequencing was carried out using peripheral blood. These receptors originate from a woman between 55 and 75 years old with active or convalescent COVID-19. The CDR3 runs from the conserved cysteine through the conserved F or W. A D gene is named only where the DNA matches it firmly. Rows may omit the clone size; those that give it use once, few, many or a size class.

>TRBV5-1|TRBD2|once|TRBJ2-7
TGCGCCAGCAGCTTGAACCGGACTAGCCCCTTCGCTGGAGCCTACGAGCAGTACTTC
CASSLNRTSPFAGAYEQYF
>TRBV7-8|TRBD2|.|TRBJ2-2
TGTGCCAGCAGCGCAGACCCTAGCGGGTTCGACACCGGGGAGCTGTTTTTT
CASSADPSGFDTGELFF
>TRBV4-2|TRBD1|few|TRBJ2-1
TGTGCCAGCAGCCAAGGGGGGACAGGTAGCAATGAGCAGTTCTTC
CASSQGGTGSNEQFF
>TRBV28|TRBD1|few|TRBJ1-1
TGTGCCAGCAGCGGGGGACAGTCAACTGAAGCTTTCTTT
CASSGGQSTEAFF
>TRBV7-8|TRBD2|few|TRBJ2-2
TGTGCCAGCAGCTATACGGGGACTAGCGCCGGGGAGCTGTTTTTT
CASSYTGTSAGELFF
>TRBV2|.|.|TRBJ1-2
TGTGCCAGCAGGCAAGGGGGGGGTGGGAACTATGGCTACACCTTC
CASRQGGGGNYGYTF
>TRBV4-2|TRBD1|.|TRBJ1-2
TGTGCCAGCAGCCAAGATGTCGGGGCGGGACAGGGGGCGGAAGGCTACACCTTC
CASSQDVGAGQGAEGYTF
>TRBV28|.|.|TRBJ1-1
TGTGCCAGCAGTTTTGGGCCGGTTAACACTGAAGCTTTCTTT
CASSFGPVNTEAFF
>TRBV28|.|.|TRBJ1-1
TGTGCCAGTTTAGCCTGGGGGCTGAACACTGAAGCTTTCTTT
CASLAWGLNTEAFF
>TRBV6-2/TRBV6-3|TRBD2|.|TRBJ2-1
TGTGCCAGCAGTAAGGACCCTAGACCCGGGGGGAATGAGCAGTTCTTC
CASSKDPRPGGNEQFF
>TRBV20-1|.|many|TRBJ2-1
TGCAGTGCTCCTCTCAATGAGCAGTTCTTC
CSAPLNEQFF
>TRBV28|.|.|TRBJ2-1
TGTGCCAGCAGTTTACTTCGAGTGTCAGGGGAGTTCTTC
CASSLLRVSGEFF
>TRBV5-4|.|.|TRBJ2-2
TGTGCCAGCAGCTTGGGGAGGAACACCGGGGAGCTGTTTTTT
CASSLGRNTGELFF
>TRBV2|.|.|TRBJ1-6
TGTGCCAGCAGTGACAGGGATAATTCACCCCTCCACTTT
CASSDRDNSPLHF
>TRBV19|TRBD1|.|TRBJ1-5
TGTGCCAGTAGAACAGGGGGCCTTGTCCAGCCCCAGCATTTT
CASRTGGLVQPQHF
>TRBV3-1/TRBV3-2|TRBD1|.|TRBJ1-2
TGTGCCAGCAGCTCTTGGGACAGGGGACATGGCTACACCTTC
CASSSWDRGHGYTF
>TRBV10-3|.|once|TRBJ1-1
TGTGCCATCACCGAGCAGGCGAACACTGAAGCTTTCTTT
CAITEQANTEAFF
>TRBV7-9|TRBD1|.|TRBJ2-1
TGTGCCAGCAGCTATGGGACAGGGCTGATCGATGAGCAGTTCTTC
CASSYGTGLIDEQFF
>TRBV3-1/TRBV3-2|.|.|TRBJ2-7
TGTGCCAGCAGCCAAGATTTTTCAGGGTACGAGCAGTACTTC
CASSQDFSGYEQYF
>TRBV5-4|.|.|TRBJ1-2
TGTGCCAGCAGCGGGCGGATCGGCTCGGGGGGCTGGTCGGGCTACACCTTC
CASSGRIGSGGWSGYTF
>TRBV11-2|TRBD1|.|TRBJ2-5
TGTGCCAGCAGCTCCGACAGGGTCCAAGAGACCCAGTACTTC
CASSSDRVQETQYF
>TRBV10-1|.|.|TRBJ2-2
TGCGCCAGCAGGACTAACACCGGGGAGCTGTTTTTT
CASRTNTGELFF
>TRBV5-1|.|.|TRBJ1-1
TGCGCCAGCAGCTTGGAGGGCAGGGCCACTGAAGCTTTCTTT
CASSLEGRATEAFF
>TRBV27|TRBD1|.|TRBJ1-2
TGTGCCAGCAGTCCCCTCGACAGGGGACCTATCTATGGCTACACCTTC
CASSPLDRGPIYGYTF
>TRBV5-4|TRBD1|few|TRBJ2-3
TGTGCCAGCAGCTTTAAGTCACCGGGACAGGGCACAGATACGCAGTATTTT
CASSFKSPGQGTDTQYF
>TRBV30|.|.|TRBJ2-7
TGTGCCTGGAGTGCAGGGGATCGCGCACTCTACGAGCAGTACTTC
CAWSAGDRALYEQYF
>TRBV2|TRBD1|.|TRBJ1-5
TGTGCCAGCTCGGGACAGGGGATTCCCAATCAGCCCCAGCATTTT
CASSGQGIPNQPQHF
>TRBV19|.|.|TRBJ2-5
TGTGCCAGTAGCTCAGGGACGGGGGAAGAGACCCAGTACTTC
CASSSGTGEETQYF
>TRBV5-1|.|.|TRBJ1-1
TGCGCCAGCAGCGGCGGGCCGAACACTGAAGCTTTCTTT
CASSGGPNTEAFF
>TRBV6-1|TRBD2|.|TRBJ2-7
TGTGCCAGCAGTGAAAGGCGTCCTAGCGGGAGCCACGAGCAGTACTTC
CASSERRPSGSHEQYF
>TRBV7-9|.|.|TRBJ2-3
TGTGCCAGCAGCTTACCCCAGGGGACCTACACAGATACGCAGTATTTT
CASSLPQGTYTDTQYF
>TRBV5-4|TRBD1|.|TRBJ2-1
TGTGCCAGCGGGGGACAGGGTTTCGGCAATGAGCAGTTCTTC
CASGGQGFGNEQFF